Listed below are T cell receptor beta chains from one sample, sequenced in a study of control samples from healthy donors and cancer patients. Sequencing was performed with immunoSEQ multiplex PCR; in TCRdb, only in-frame clones are kept and a portion is missing. This table has about 180,000 clones, around 90% appearing once. The specimen sequenced was blood. The receptors stem from a woman aged 45-65 years in good health. Each CDR3 is given with its conserved first and last residue.

>TRBV3-1/TRBV3-2|TRBJ2-5
CASSQVHRGETQYF
>TRBV28|TRBJ2-7
CASSRPGTVTYEQYF
>TRBV29-1|TRBJ1-1
CSVAQGALDRVTEAFF
>TRBV24-1|TRBJ1-5
CATAPSYSNQPQHF
>TRBV28|TRBJ2-3
CASSPGLGRGQYF
>TRBV7-2|TRBJ2-3
CASSGVIAVTDTQYF
>TRBV12-3/TRBV12-4|TRBJ2-7
CASSLGQGYEQYF
>TRBV19|TRBJ1-2
CATQRTYAYGYTF
>TRBV19|TRBJ2-7
CASSIDPGAYEQYF
>TRBV28|TRBJ2-2
CASSSSGSVAGELFF
>TRBV10-3|TRBJ1-5
CAISAGQNSNQPQHF
>TRBV3-1/TRBV3-2|TRBJ2-7
CASSQTGGQQYF
>TRBV7-9|TRBJ2-3
CASSLALILAGVVDTQYF
>TRBV5-1|TRBJ2-7
CASSWPGEYEQYF
>TRBV27|TRBJ2-2
CASKGELFF
>TRBV28|TRBJ1-5
CASRGPSHQPQHF
>TRBV19|TRBJ2-1
CASSTLSGWPHNEQFF
>TRBV5-1|TRBJ2-7
CASSLAGTVSYEQYF
>TRBV28|TRBJ2-1
CASSEAHEQFF
>TRBV19|TRBJ2-1
CASSTWTSRNNEQFF
>TRBV19|TRBJ2-7
CASIQPRLQGVYEQYF
>TRBV28|TRBJ2-4
CASSLVGGNIQYF
>TRBV19|TRBJ2-3
CASGPRAGGSDTQYF
>TRBV5-4|TRBJ2-2
CASSTLLRGGELFF
>TRBV3-1/TRBV3-2|TRBJ1-2
CASSQTPGTGNGYTF
>TRBV10-3|TRBJ2-7
CAISEGGIAYEQYF
>TRBV28|TRBJ1-5
CASSPPRGNPYQPQHF
>TRBV28|TRBJ1-1
CASSLRQGGLNTEAFF
>TRBV28|TRBJ1-1
CASSLRIYTEAFF
>TRBV2|TRBJ1-5
CASRWGQGINQPQHF
>TRBV6-5|TRBJ1-4
CASSYLKGAGEKLFF